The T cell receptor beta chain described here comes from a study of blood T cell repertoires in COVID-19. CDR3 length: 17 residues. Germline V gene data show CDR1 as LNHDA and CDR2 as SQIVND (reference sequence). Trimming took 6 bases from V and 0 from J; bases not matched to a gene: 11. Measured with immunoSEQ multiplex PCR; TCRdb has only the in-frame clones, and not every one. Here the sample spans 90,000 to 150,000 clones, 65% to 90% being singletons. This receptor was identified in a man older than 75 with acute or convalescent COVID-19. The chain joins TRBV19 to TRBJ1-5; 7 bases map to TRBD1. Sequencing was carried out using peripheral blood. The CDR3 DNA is TGTGCCAGTAGAGATCTGGGACAGACATATAGCAATCAGCCCCAGCATTTT. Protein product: CASRDLGQTYSNQPQHF.